Below, 13 T cell receptor beta chains from the same sample are listed, as sequenced in a study of OX40 agonist ivuxolimab in advanced cancers. Some clones are missing from TCRdb's copy, which holds only in-frame ones; the method was immunoSEQ multiplex PCR. Of tens of thousands of clones listed, around 90% are singletons. This sample comprised CD4+ or CD8+ T cells sorted from blood, obtained in a trial of the OX40 agonist ivuxolimab. The receptors were gathered from an adult with an advanced solid tumor such as melanoma, head and neck, liver or kidney cancer.

V is TRBV4-1 and J is TRBJ2-2; unclear D gene. This CDR3 contains 15 residues. Germline values: CDR1 MGHRA, CDR2 YSYEKL. Trimming cost V 0 bases and J 7 bases, with 12 bases left between them. DNA of the CDR3: TGCGCCAGCAGCCAAGATTCCCGTGGGGACGGGGAGCTGTTTTTT. Translating gives CASSQDSRGDGELFF.

The chain combines TRBV27 with TRBJ1-6; 9 positions agree with TRBD1. V lost 9 bases to trimming and J lost 10 bases; unmatched junction nucleotides: 10. CDR1 and CDR2 (germline): MNHEY, SMNVEV (reference sequence). This CDR3 comprises 14 residues. This CDR3 reads CASMITGGGSPLHF. In nucleotides, the CDR3 is TGTGCCAGTATGATCACAGGGGGCGGATCACCCCTCCACTTT.

The rearrangement uses TRBV28 and TRBJ1-3, with TRBD1 as a possible D gene (5 bases). Per the germline V gene, CDR1 is MDHEN and CDR2 is SYDVKM. This CDR3 comprises 13 residues. V was clipped by 6 bases and J by 5 bases, with 11 bases between them. CDR3 sequence (DNA): TGTGCCAGCAGCGGGGGGTCCAGAAACACCATATATTTT. Protein: CASSGGSRNTIYF.

In regard to this clone: The same CDR3 also results from other DNA sequences found in this sample. The rearrangement joins TRBV5-6 to TRBJ1-6; D call uncertain. CDR1 is SGHDT, CDR2 YYEEEE, per germline. The CDR3 covers 14 residues. Trimming cost V 4 bases and J 7 bases, with 12 bases left between them. The CDR3 loop reads CASSLRTGNSPLHF. CDR3 DNA: TGTGCCAGCAGCCTCCGGACGGGGAATTCACCCCTCCACTTT.

In this sample, this clone turned up once. The rearrangement uses TRBV5-4 and TRBJ2-5; 15 bases agree with TRBD2. J lost 5 bases, V lost 3 bases, and 8 bases had no gene match. Germline CDR1 SGHNT, CDR2 YYREEE (reference sequence). The CDR3 has 17 residues. The CDR3 DNA is TGTGCCAGCAGCTCAGGGACTAGCGGGAGGCCCGATGAGACCCAGTACTTC. This gives the protein CASSSGTSGRPDETQYF. Full variable domain (remainder filled in from reference TRBV5-4 and TRBJ2-5): ETGVTQSPTHLIKTRGQQVTLRCSSQSGHNTVSWYQQALGQGPQFIFQYYREEENGRGNFPPRFSGLQFPNYSSELNVNALELDDSALYLCASSSGTSGRPDETQYFGPGTRLLVL.

The J gene is TRBJ1-1, the V gene TRBV10-3; D unclear. This CDR3 is built from 12 residues. Germline loops: CDR1 ENHRY, CDR2 SYGVKD. The V gene lost 6 bases and the J gene lost 2 bases, with 7 bases spanning the gap. CDR3 bases: TGTGCCATCAGCCGACCTAACACTGAAGCTTTCTTT. This gives the protein CAISRPNTEAFF.

This clone was counted a single time. The chain is built from TRBV7-2 and TRBJ1-5; D is perhaps TRBD1 (5 bases). Germline CDR1 SGHTA, CDR2 FQGNSA. The ends were cut back, 2 bases at V and 5 bases at J, with 13 bases in the middle. The CDR3 loop spans 15 amino acids. The CDR3 here is CASSLYGQGDQPQHF. CDR3 bases: TGTGCCAGCAGCTTATATGGGCAGGGCGATCAGCCCCAGCATTTT.

The rearrangement uses TRBV6-5 and TRBJ2-5; D might be TRBD1 (5 bases). The CDR3 totals 14 residues. Per germline, CDR1 MNHEY and CDR2 SVGAGI. Trimming shortened V by 0 bases and J by 4 bases, and 9 bases separated the two germline ends. CDR3 sequence (DNA): TGTGCCAGCAGTTACTCGGGTCAGGGAGAGACCCAGTACTTC. Its protein is CASSYSGQGETQYF.

The chain employs TRBV9 and TRBJ2-6, with a possible D match to TRBD2 (6 bases). Germline lookup yields CDR1 SGDLS and CDR2 YYNGEE. V lost 2 bases and J lost 0, with 15 bases in between. The CDR3 sequence is 18 residues long. In DNA form, the CDR3 reads TGTGCCAGCAGCGTTTCTGTAGGCGGGGCCTCTGGGGCCAACGTCCTGACTTTC. Protein: CASSVSVGGASGANVLTF. The full variable domain, with the rest looked up from reference TRBV9 and TRBJ2-6, is DSGVTQTPKHLITATGQRVTLRCSPRSGDLSVYWYQQSLDQGLQFLIQYYNGEERAKGNILERFSAQQFPDLHSELNLSSLELGDSALYFCASSVSVGGASGANVLTFGAGSRLTVL.

The gene calls are TRBV6-5 and TRBJ1-2; D ambiguous. This CDR3 spans 12 amino acids. V dropped 5 bases and J dropped 5 bases, with 9 bases sitting between them. Germline CDR1 reads MNHEY; CDR2 reads SVGAGI. The CDR3 sequence: CASSTSGYGYTF. The CDR3 nucleotides read TGTGCCAGCAGTACCTCGGGGTATGGCTACACCTTC.

This clone appeared a single time. V gene TRBV2 combines with J gene TRBJ2-6; maybe TRBD2 (6 bases). Trimming left V 2 bases short and J 4 bases short, with 12 bases between. The CDR3 is made up of 16 amino acids. Germline CDR1 and CDR2: SNHLY and FYNNEI. This chain's CDR3 is CASSESGVTGANVLTF. The CDR3 coding sequence is TGTGCCAGCAGTGAATCGGGGGTAACAGGGGCCAACGTCCTGACTTTC. Looking up the rest from reference TRBV2 and TRBJ2-6 gives the full variable domain: EPEVTQTPSHQVTQMGQEVILRCVPISNHLYFYWYRQILGQKVEFLVSFYNNEISEKSEIFDDQFSVERPDGSNFTLKIRSTKLEDSAMYFCASSESGVTGANVLTFGAGSRLTVL.

Here the CDR3 DNA reads TGTGCCAGCAGTGAGCCCAGCCGCTACACCTTC. Translation gives CASSEPSRYTF. The V gene is TRBV2, the J gene TRBJ1-2; D unresolved. Trimming left V 3 bases short and J 9 bases short, with 8 bases between. This CDR3 has 11 residues. Looked up from germline, CDR1 is SNHLY and CDR2 is FYNNEI.

V usage is TRBV30 and J usage is TRBJ2-7, with unresolved D. The germline V gene encodes CDR1 GTSNPN and CDR2 SVGIG (reference sequence). Trimming removed 4 bases from V and 2 bases from J, with 15 bases in between. The CDR3 runs 14 residues. CDR3 residues: CAWNFGTETYEQYF. The DNA for the CDR3 is TGTGCCTGGAATTTTGGAACGGAAACCTACGAGCAGTACTTC.